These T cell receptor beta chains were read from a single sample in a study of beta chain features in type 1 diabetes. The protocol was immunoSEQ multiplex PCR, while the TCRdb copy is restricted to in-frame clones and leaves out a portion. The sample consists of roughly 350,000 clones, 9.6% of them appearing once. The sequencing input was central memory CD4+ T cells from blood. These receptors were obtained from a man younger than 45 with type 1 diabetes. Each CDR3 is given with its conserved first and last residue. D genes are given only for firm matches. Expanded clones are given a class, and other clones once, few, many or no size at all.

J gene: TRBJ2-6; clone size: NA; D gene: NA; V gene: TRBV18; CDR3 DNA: TGTGCCAGCTCACCTGCGGATGGGGCCAACGTCCTGACTTTC; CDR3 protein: CASSPADGANVLTF
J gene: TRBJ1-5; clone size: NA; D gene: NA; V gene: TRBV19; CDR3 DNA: TGTGCCAGTAGTGTGACGCAGGGAATTGAGGGCAATCAGCCCCAGCATTTT; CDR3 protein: CASSVTQGIEGNQPQHF
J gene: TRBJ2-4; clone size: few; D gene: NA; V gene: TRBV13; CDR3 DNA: TGTGCCAGCAGCTTAGGAGGGAAAAACATTCAGTACTTC; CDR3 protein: CASSLGGKNIQYF
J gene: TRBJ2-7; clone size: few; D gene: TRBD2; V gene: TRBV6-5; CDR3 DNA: TGTGCCAGCGCTAGCGGGCTCTCCTACGAGCAGTACTTC; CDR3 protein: CASASGLSYEQYF
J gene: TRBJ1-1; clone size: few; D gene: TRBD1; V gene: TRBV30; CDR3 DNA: TGTGCCTGGAGTAGGACAGGGGGTAGCTTCGACACTGAAGCTTTCTTT; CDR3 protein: CAWSRTGGSFDTEAFF
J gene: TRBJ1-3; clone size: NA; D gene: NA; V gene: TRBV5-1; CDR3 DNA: TGCGCCAGCAGCTTGGGCGGCAGCTACTCTGGAAACACCATATATTTT; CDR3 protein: CASSLGGSYSGNTIYF
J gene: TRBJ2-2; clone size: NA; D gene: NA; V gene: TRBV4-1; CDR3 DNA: TGCGCCAGCAGCCCCAGTTCTCAATTTAACACCGGGGAGCTGTTTTTT; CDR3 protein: CASSPSSQFNTGELFF
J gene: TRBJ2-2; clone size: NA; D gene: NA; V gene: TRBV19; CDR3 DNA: TGTGCCAGCACCCTTGGGCCGAACACCGGGGAGCTGTTTTTT; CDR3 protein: CASTLGPNTGELFF
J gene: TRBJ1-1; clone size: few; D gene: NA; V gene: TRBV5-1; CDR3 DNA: TGCGCCAGCAGCTTGGGGCATGGAGGGGGAACTGAAGCTTTCTTT; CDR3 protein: CASSLGHGGGTEAFF
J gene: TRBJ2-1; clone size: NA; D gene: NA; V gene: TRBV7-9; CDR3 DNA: TGTGCCAGCCTCCCGACGACTAGTTACAATGAGCAGTTCTTC; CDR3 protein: CASLPTTSYNEQFF
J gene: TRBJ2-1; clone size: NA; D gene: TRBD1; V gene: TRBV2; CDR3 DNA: TGTGCCAGCAGGAGGGGGCCAGTCAATGAGCAGTTCTTC; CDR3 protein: CASRRGPVNEQFF
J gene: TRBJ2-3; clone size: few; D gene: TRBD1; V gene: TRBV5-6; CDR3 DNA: TGTGCCAGCAGCCCGGGACAGGGCACAGATACGCAGTATTTT; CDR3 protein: CASSPGQGTDTQYF
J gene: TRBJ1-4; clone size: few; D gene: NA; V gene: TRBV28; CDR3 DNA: TGTGCCAGCAGTTTTCCGGCTACTAATGAAAAACTGTTTTTT; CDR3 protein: CASSFPATNEKLFF
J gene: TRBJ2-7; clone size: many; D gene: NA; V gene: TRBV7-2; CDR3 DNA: TGTGCCAGCAGCTTAGCGCCTCTCCTCACCTACGAGCAGTACTTC; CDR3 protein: CASSLAPLLTYEQYF
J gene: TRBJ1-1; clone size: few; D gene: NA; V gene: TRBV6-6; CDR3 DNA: TGTGCCAGCAGTCCCTGGGAGAACACTGAAGCTTTCTTT; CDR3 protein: CASSPWENTEAFF
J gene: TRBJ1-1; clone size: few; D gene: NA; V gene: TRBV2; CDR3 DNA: TGTGCCAGCAGGGCAGGGGAGAACACTGAAGCTTTCTTT; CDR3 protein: CASRAGENTEAFF
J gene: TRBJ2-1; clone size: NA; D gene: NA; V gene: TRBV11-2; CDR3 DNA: TGTGCCAGCAGCCGCCCGATGGGGAATGAGCAGTTCTTC; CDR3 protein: CASSRPMGNEQFF
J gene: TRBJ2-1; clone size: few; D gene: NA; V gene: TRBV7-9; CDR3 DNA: TGTGCCAGCAGAGCGGGCAGGGGGAGCTCCTACAATGAGCAGTTCTTC; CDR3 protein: CASRAGRGSSYNEQFF
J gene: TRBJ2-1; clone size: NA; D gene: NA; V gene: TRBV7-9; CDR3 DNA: TGTGCCAGCAGCGGGGCCTTCATCGATGAGCAGTTCTTC; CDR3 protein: CASSGAFIDEQFF
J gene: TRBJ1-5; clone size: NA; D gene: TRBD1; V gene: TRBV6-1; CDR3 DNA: TGTGCCATCAGTGAGTCGCGGGGACAGGGGGGCAATCAGCCCCAGCATTTT; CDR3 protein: CAISESRGQGGNQPQHF
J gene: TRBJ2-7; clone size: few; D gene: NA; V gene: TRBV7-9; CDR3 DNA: TGTGCCAGCAGCTTGGCGGGCCTGGGAGATTCCGAGCAGTACTTC; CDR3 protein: CASSLAGLGDSEQYF
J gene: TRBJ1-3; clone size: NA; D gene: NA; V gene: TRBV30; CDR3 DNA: TGTGCCCTCGACAGGTCCTCTGGAAACACCATATATTTT; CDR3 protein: CALDRSSGNTIYF
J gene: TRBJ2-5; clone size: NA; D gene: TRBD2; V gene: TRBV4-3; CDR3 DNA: TGCGCCAGCAGCCCTCAACTAGCGGGAGGTCCGTCGGGCGAGACCCAGTACTTC; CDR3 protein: CASSPQLAGGPSGETQYF
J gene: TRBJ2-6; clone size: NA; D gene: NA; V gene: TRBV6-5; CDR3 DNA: TGTGCCAGCAGTGAAGGGGCTGGGGCCAACGTCCTGACTTTC; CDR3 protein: CASSEGAGANVLTF
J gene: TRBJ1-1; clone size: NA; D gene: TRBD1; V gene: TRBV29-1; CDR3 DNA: TGCAGCGTTGAGGACGACAGGGGGAACACTGAAGCTTTCTTT; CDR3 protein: CSVEDDRGNTEAFF
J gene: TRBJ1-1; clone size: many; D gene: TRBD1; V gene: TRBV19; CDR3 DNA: TGTGCTGCTCAGGGGGCGGACACTGAAGCTTTCTTT; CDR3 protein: CAAQGADTEAFF
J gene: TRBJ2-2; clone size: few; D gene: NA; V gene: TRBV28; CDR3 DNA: TGTGCCAGCATCACCAACACCGGGGAGCTGTTTTTT; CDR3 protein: CASITNTGELFF
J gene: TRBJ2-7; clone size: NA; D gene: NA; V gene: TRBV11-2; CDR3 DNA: TGTGCCAGCAGCGCGGACTCCTACGAGCAGTACTTC; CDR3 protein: CASSADSYEQYF
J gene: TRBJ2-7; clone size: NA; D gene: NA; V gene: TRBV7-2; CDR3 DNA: TGTGCCAGCAGCCCCAAGCGGAGGTTTCGAGACGAGCAGTACTTC; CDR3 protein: CASSPKRRFRDEQYF
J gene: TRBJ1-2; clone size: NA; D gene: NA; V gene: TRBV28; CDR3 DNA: TGTGCCACCTCGGAGCGGGCGGGTGGCTACACCTTC; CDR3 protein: CATSERAGGYTF
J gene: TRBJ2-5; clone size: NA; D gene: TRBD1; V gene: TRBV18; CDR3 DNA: TGTGCCAGCTCACCGCCGACAGGGGGATACCAAGAGACCCAGTACTTC; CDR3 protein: CASSPPTGGYQETQYF
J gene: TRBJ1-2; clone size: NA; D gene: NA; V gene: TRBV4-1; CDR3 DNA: TGCGCCAGCAGCCAAGATTGGGGGTACTCTAACTATGGCTACACCTTC; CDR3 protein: CASSQDWGYSNYGYTF
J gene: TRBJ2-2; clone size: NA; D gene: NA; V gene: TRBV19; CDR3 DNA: TGTGCCAGTAGTTTGGAGGGCACCGGGGAGCTGTTTTTT; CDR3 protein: CASSLEGTGELFF
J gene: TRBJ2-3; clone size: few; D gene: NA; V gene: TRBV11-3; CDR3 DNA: TGTGCCAGCAGCCTTATACAAGGCACAGATACGCAGTATTTT; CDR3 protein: CASSLIQGTDTQYF
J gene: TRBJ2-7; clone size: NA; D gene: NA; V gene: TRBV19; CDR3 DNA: TGTGCCAGTAGTACCCGGCAGGGAAGCCACGAGCAGTACTTC; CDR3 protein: CASSTRQGSHEQYF
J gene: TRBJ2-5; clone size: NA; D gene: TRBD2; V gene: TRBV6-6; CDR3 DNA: TGTGCCAGCAGTTCCCGGGGGGAAGAGACCCAGTACTTC; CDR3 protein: CASSSRGEETQYF
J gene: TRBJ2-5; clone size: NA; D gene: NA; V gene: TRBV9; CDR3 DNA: TGTGCCAGCAGCGTAAGTCCCCAAGAGACCCAGTACTTC; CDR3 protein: CASSVSPQETQYF
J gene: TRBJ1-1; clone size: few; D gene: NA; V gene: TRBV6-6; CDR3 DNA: TGTGCCAGCAGCTATACACACGGTGCTTTGAACACTGAAGCTTTCTTT; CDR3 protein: CASSYTHGALNTEAFF
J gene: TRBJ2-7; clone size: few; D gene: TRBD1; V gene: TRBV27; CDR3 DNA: TGTGCCAGCAGCCCTGACAGGGTGAGGTTCAACGAGCAGTACTTC; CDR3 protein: CASSPDRVRFNEQYF
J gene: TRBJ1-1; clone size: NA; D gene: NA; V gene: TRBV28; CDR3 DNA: TGTGCCAGCAGTTGGGGGCAAACTGAAGCTTTCTTT; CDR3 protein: CASSWGQTEAFF
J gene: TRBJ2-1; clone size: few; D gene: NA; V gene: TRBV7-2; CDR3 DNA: TGTGCCAGCAGCTTAGATTTCGGCGGGCAGTTCTTC; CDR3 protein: CASSLDFGGQFF
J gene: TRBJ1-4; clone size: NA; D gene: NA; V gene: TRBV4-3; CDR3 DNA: TGCGCCAGCAGCCAAGACGGTATGGCTAATGAAAAACTGTTTTTT; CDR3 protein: CASSQDGMANEKLFF
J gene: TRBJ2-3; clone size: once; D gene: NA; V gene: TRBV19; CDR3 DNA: TGTGCCAGTAGCATTAGCCCGGGCGCGCAGTATTTT; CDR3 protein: CASSISPGAQYF
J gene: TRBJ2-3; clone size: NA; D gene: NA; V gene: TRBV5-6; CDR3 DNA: TGTGCCAGCAGCTTGGGCGGGGTCTTTACGCAGTATTTT; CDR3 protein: CASSLGGVFTQYF
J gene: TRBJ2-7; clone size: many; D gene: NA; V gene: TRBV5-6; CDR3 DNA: TGTGCCAGCAACTCAGGACAGACCTACGAGCAGTACTTC; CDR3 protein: CASNSGQTYEQYF
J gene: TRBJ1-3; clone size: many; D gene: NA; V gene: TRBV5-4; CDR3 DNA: TGTGCCAGCAGCTTGGACCTCTTCAACACCATATATTTT; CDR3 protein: CASSLDLFNTIYF
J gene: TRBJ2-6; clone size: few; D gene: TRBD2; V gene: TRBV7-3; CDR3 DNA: TGTGCCAGCAGCTTTTTACCGGGCGGGAGCCTCTCTGGGGCCAACGTCCTGACTTTC; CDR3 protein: CASSFLPGGSLSGANVLTF
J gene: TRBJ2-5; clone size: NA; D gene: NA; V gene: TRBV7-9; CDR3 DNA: TGTGCCAGCAGCCCGACAGGTATGGGAGAGACCCAGTACTTC; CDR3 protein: CASSPTGMGETQYF
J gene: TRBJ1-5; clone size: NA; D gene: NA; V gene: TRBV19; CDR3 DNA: TGTGCCAGTAGCCTAAGGGATCAGCCCCAGCATTTT; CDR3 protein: CASSLRDQPQHF
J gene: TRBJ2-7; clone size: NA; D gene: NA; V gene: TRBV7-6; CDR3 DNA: TGTGCCAGCAGCTTAACTGTCCACCCCCAGTACTTC; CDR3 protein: CASSLTVHPQYF
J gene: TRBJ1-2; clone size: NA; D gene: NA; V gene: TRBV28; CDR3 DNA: TGTGCCAGCAGTTTTCGAGGGTCCTATGGCTACACCTTC; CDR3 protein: CASSFRGSYGYTF
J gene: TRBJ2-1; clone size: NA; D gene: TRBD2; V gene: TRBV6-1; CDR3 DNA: TGTGCCAGCAGAGACTTAAGCGGGAGAGGGAATGAGCAGTTCTTC; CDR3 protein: CASRDLSGRGNEQFF
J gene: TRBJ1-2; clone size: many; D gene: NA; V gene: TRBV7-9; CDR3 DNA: TGTGCCAGCAGCCCCCAGGGAGTACTGGGCTACACCTTC; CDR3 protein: CASSPQGVLGYTF
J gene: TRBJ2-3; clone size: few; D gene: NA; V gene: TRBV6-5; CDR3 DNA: TGTGCCAGCAGTTACCAGGTGGCGGCCCCGGATACGCAGTATTTT; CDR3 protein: CASSYQVAAPDTQYF